The following is a T cell receptor (beta chain) sequence with its context. The antigen remains undetermined. The investigators amplified TCR beta CDR3 regions from RNA transcripts. The HTBI set primed first-round TCR CDR3 RT-PCR. One entry per CDR3 protein, called by TCRdb with MiXCR from the multiplex PCR reads. The sample has hundreds of thousands of distinct CDR3 sequences, about 38% seen once; the top ten hold about 8.9%. Trimming stripped 3 bases from V and 3 bases from J, with 15 bases between. Germline loops: CDR1 SGHRS, CDR2 YFSETQ. This CDR3 region has 15 residues. These data belong to a study of T cells in Graves' hyperthyroidism and ophthalmopathy. Study summary: Upon initial diagnosis and before any treatment, peripheral blood was collected.

Study observations and caveats: Blood also carried most thyroid clonotypes expanded above 0.001.

Sequencing used blood. The J gene is TRBJ1-2, the V gene TRBV5-1; perhaps TRBD1 as D (5 bases). This TCR was sampled from a man younger than 35 with Graves' hyperthyroidism. CDR3 coding DNA: TGCGCCAGCAGCTCAAGGGGCGCGCCTGACTATGGCTACACCTTC. Translation gives CASSSRGAPDYGYTF.